A single sample gave rise to the 25 T cell receptor beta chains below, sequenced in a study of OX40 agonist ivuxolimab in advanced cancers. The library was produced with the immunoSEQ multiplex PCR assay. TCRdb provides this immuneACCESS table in a form limited to in-frame rearrangements. Some clones are lacking; in checked studies, under half of them reflect an unresolved V gene, and why the rest are absent is not known. The sample table lists under 85,000 clones, approximately 90% of them with a count of one. The ten largest make up approximately 2.6% of the sample. The material was CD4+ or CD8+ T cells sorted from blood, obtained in a trial of the OX40 agonist ivuxolimab. Receptors originate from an adult with an advanced solid tumor such as melanoma, head and neck, liver or kidney cancer.

The rearrangement uses TRBV6-4 and TRBJ2-1; D is tentatively TRBD1 or TRBD2 (5 bases each). V shed 3 bases and J shed 1 base, with 10 bases lying between them. The CDR3 has 15 amino acids. CDR1 is MRHNA, CDR2 SNTAGT, per germline. The CDR3 sequence is CASSEKGPSYNEQFF. The CDR3, as DNA: TGTGCCAGCAGTGAAAAGGGACCGTCCTACAATGAGCAGTTCTTC.

The rearrangement uses TRBV2 and TRBJ2-6; D gene unclear. The CDR3 has 17 amino acids. Trimming shortened V by 4 bases and J by 4 bases, and 17 bases separated the two germline ends. Germline-derived CDR1 and CDR2 are SNHLY and FYNNEI. CDR3 DNA sequence: TGTGCCAGCAGTGTAGAAAAGGCCGGATGGGGGGCCAACGTCCTGACTTTC. Its translation: CASSVEKAGWGANVLTF.

The chain carries TRBV6-1 and TRBJ2-5, with 7 nucleotides matching TRBD2. Trimming removed 7 bases from V and 5 bases from J; junction bases left unmatched: 13. CDR1 and CDR2 from the germline V gene are MNHNS and SASEGT. This CDR3 is 15 amino acids long. CDR3: CASTYRMGGGETQYF. DNA of the CDR3: TGTGCCAGCACCTATCGTATGGGGGGAGGGGAGACCCAGTACTTC.

This sequence joins TRBV4-2 and TRBJ2-7; D may be TRBD1 (5 bases). Looked up from germline, CDR1 is LGHNA and CDR2 is YNFKEQ. The length of the CDR3 is 13 residues. Trimming shortened V by 5 bases and J by 4 bases, and 12 bases separated the two germline ends. The CDR3 protein is CASSSDMFYEQYF. CDR3 in DNA: TGTGCCAGCAGCTCGGACATGTTTTACGAGCAGTACTTC.

The chain carries TRBV5-1 and TRBJ2-1, with TRBD2 as a possible D gene (6 bases). Germline V gene data show CDR1 as SGHRS and CDR2 as YFSETQ. V was shortened by 0 bases and J by 7 bases, with 14 bases between the two germline ends. CDR3 length: 15 residues. The CDR3 sequence is CASSLAGGIGNEQFF. CDR3 coding DNA: TGCGCCAGCAGCTTGGCCGGAGGGATCGGGAATGAGCAGTTCTTC. Variable domain in full (rest from reference TRBV5-1 and TRBJ2-1): KAGVTQTPRYLIKTRGQQVTLSCSPISGHRSVSWYQQTPGQGLQFLFEYFSETQRNKGNFPGRFSGRQFSNSRSEMNVSTLELGDSALYLCASSLAGGIGNEQFFGPGTRLTVL.

The rearrangement uses TRBV5-1 and TRBJ1-2, with D possibly matching TRBD1 (5 bases). This CDR3 has 15 residues. Germline values: CDR1 SGHRS, CDR2 YFSETQ. The germline V and J ends were trimmed by 0 bases and 3 bases, with 12 bases remaining between them. The CDR3 DNA sequence: TGCGCCAGCAGCTTGGGGCAGGGTGATCACTATGGCTACACCTTC. Translation gives CASSLGQGDHYGYTF.

The chain's CDR3 is CASSRQGRDTQYF. CDR3 DNA: TGTGCCAGCAGCCGACAGGGTCGGGATACGCAGTATTTT. The chain carries TRBV7-7 and TRBJ2-3; 7 nucleotides align to TRBD1. This CDR3 comprises 13 residues. From germline, CDR1 is SSHAT and CDR2 FNYEAQ (reference sequence). J lost 6 bases, V lost 5 bases, and 5 bases had no gene match.

The chain recombines TRBV6-5 with TRBJ1-5; possible D gene TRBD1, 5 bases. CDR1 and CDR2 from the germline V gene are MNHEY and SVGAGI. V lost 11 bases and J 2 bases, leaving 13 bases between the germline ends. This CDR3 has 13 amino acids. The CDR3 loop reads CACSGRGNQPQHF. CDR3 nucleotide sequence: TGTGCCTGCTCGGGCAGGGGCAATCAGCCCCAGCATTTT.

This chain uses TRBV14 with TRBJ1-4; TRBD1 aligns across 8 bases. The ends lost 1 base at V and 5 bases at J; junction bases unmatched: 6. CDR3 length: 16 residues. Looked up from germline, CDR1 is SGHDN and CDR2 is FVKESK. Written as DNA, the CDR3 is TGTGCCAGCAGCCAAGCAGGACAGGGCCAAAATGAAAAACTGTTTTTT. This codes for CASSQAGQGQNEKLFF. Drawing the rest from reference TRBV14 and TRBJ1-4, the complete variable domain is EAGVTQFPSHSVIEKGQTVTLRCDPISGHDNLYWYRRVMGKEIKFLLHFVKESKQDESGMPNNRFLAERTGGTYSTLKVQPAELEDSGVYFCASSQAGQGQNEKLFFGSGTQLSVL.

DNA of the CDR3: TGTGCCAGTAGTACGCAGGGCAATGAAAAACTGTTTTTT. Protein: CASSTQGNEKLFF. The chain joins TRBV19 to TRBJ1-4; D might be TRBD1 (5 bases). This CDR3 is 13 amino acids long. V gave up 4 bases and J gave up 5 bases, with 8 bases separating them. The germline CDR1 and CDR2 sequences are LNHDA and SQIVND (reference sequence).

This clone has a single count. The V gene is TRBV19, the J gene TRBJ1-4, with D maybe TRBD1 (5 bases). In germline, CDR1 is LNHDA, CDR2 SQIVND (reference sequence). CDR3 length: 15 residues. Trimming stripped 0 bases from V and 8 bases from J, with 13 bases between. As DNA, the CDR3 is TGTGCCAGTAGTATAGACCCGGGGGTGGACGAAAAACTGTTTTTT. This translates into CASSIDPGVDEKLFF.

The genes are TRBV13 and TRBJ1-3; D not resolved. CDR3 length: 15 residues. From germline, CDR1 is PRHDT and CDR2 FYEKMQ (reference sequence). The V end was cut by 5 bases, the J end by 3 bases, with 14 bases between. CDR3 region: CASSPQALGGNTIYF. The DNA of the CDR3 is TGTGCCAGCAGCCCTCAGGCTTTGGGTGGAAACACCATATATTTT. Full variable domain (missing parts from reference TRBV13 and TRBJ1-3): AAGVIQSPRHLIKEKRETATLKCYPIPRHDTVYWYQQGPGQDPQFLISFYEKMQSDKGSIPDRFSAQQFSDYHSELNMSSLELGDSALYFCASSPQALGGNTIYFGEGSWLTVV.

The chain carries TRBV11-3 and TRBJ2-7; TRBD1 matches at 10 bases. The length of the CDR3 is 12 residues. Germline V gene sequence: CDR1 SGHNT, CDR2 YENEEA. The junction had 7 bases not matched to a gene; V was cut back by 5 bases and J by 12 bases. The CDR3 coding sequence is TGTGCCAGCAGCCGAAAAGGGACAGGGGCGTACTTC. Protein sequence: CASSRKGTGAYF.

J is TRBJ1-4 and V is TRBV9, with TRBD1 as a possible D gene (6 bases). This CDR3 comprises 16 residues. V was cut by 2 bases and J by 1 base, with 12 bases left in between. Germline CDR1 and CDR2: SGDLS and YYNGEE. The CDR3 DNA reads TGTGCCAGCAGCGTCGGCAGGGGAAAAACTAATGAAAAACTGTTTTTT. Its protein product is CASSVGRGKTNEKLFF.

The genes are TRBV28 and TRBJ1-1; D uncertain. CDR1 is MDHEN, CDR2 SYDVKM, per germline. The CDR3 has 12 amino acids. Trimming left V 9 bases short and J 8 bases short, with 16 bases between. CDR3: CASKDAVGEAFF. The CDR3 DNA follows: TGTGCCAGTAAGGACGCCGTGGGGGAAGCTTTCTTT.

As for this clone: A read error may produce the germline difference seen at one junction end. The J gene is TRBJ2-1, the V gene TRBV14; D might be TRBD1 (6 bases). CDR3 size: 12 residues. The germline gives CDR1 SGHDN, CDR2 FVKESK. In nucleotides, the CDR3 is TGTGCCAGCAGCCAAGGAGGGGGTGAGGAGTTCTTC. It encodes CASSQGGGEEFF.

The rearrangement joins TRBV10-3 to TRBJ2-1; no definite D call. CDR3 length equals 13 residues. V was pared by 4 bases and J by 7 bases, with 11 bases between. From germline, CDR1 is ENHRY and CDR2 SYGVKD. This CDR3 reads CAISGVERNEQFF. The CDR3 region has the DNA TGTGCCATCAGTGGGGTGGAAAGGAATGAGCAGTTCTTC.

As DNA, the CDR3 is TGTGCCAGCAGCCCTCGGGAGCCAACTAATGAAAAACTGTTTTTT. It encodes CASSPREPTNEKLFF. This rearrangement joins TRBV11-2 to TRBJ1-4, with D uncertain. This CDR3 has 15 amino acids. V dropped 5 bases and J dropped 0 bases, with 10 bases sitting between them. Germline loops: CDR1 SGHAT, CDR2 FQNNGV. The variable domain in full, completed from reference TRBV11-2 and TRBJ1-4, reads EAGVAQSPRYKIIEKRQSVAFWCNPISGHATLYWYQQILGQGPKLLIQFQNNGVVDDSQLPKDRFSAERLKGVDSTLKIQPAKLEDSAVYLCASSPREPTNEKLFFGSGTQLSVL.

The rearrangement uses TRBV29-1 and TRBJ2-7; D tentatively fits TRBD1 or TRBD2 (7 bases each). The V and J ends lost 7 bases and 4 bases respectively, with 29 bases between them. The CDR3 length is 17 residues. CDR1 is SQVTM, CDR2 ANQGSEA, per germline. This CDR3 reads CSDLAEGGGPPDYEQYF. CDR3 nucleotides: TGCAGCGACCTGGCTGAGGGAGGGGGCCCCCCGGATTACGAGCAGTACTTC.

The chain has TRBV28 and TRBJ1-1, with 9 bases identical to TRBD1. This CDR3 spans 15 amino acids. Germline V lookup: CDR1 MDHEN, CDR2 SYDVKM. After removal of 6 bases from V and 6 bases from J, the junction contained 11 bases not matched to a gene. The DNA for the CDR3 is TGTGCCAGCAGCCCACAGGGGGCGCGTTACGCTGAAGCTTTCTTT. Amino acids: CASSPQGARYAEAFF. Drawing the rest from reference TRBV28 and TRBJ1-1, the complete variable domain is DVKVTQSSRYLVKRTGEKVFLECVQDMDHENMFWYRQDPGLGLRLIYFSYDVKMKEKGDIPEGYSVSREKKERFSLILESASTNQTSMYLCASSPQGARYAEAFFGQGTRLTVV.

This chain connects TRBV7-2 to TRBJ2-3; 16 bases fit TRBD2. V dropped 4 bases and J dropped 5; count of bases not matched to a gene: 3. Germline V CDR1 and CDR2: SGHTA, FQGNSA. The CDR3 spans 16 residues. The CDR3 DNA sequence: TGTGCCAGCAGCTCGGGACTAGCGGGGGGGAGAGATACGCAGTATTTT. Its translation: CASSSGLAGGRDTQYF.

The table lists this clone with a few counts. V gene TRBV6-5 combines with J gene TRBJ1-1, with D perhaps TRBD1 (6 bases). V was clipped by 2 bases and J by 4 bases, with 8 bases between them. Germline assignment: CDR1 MNHEY and CDR2 SVGAGI. The CDR3 sequence is 13 residues long. The CDR3 nucleotides are TGTGCCAGCAGTTACCAGGGGTCCACTGAAGCTTTCTTT. It yields the protein CASSYQGSTEAFF.

The chain recombines TRBV11-1 with TRBJ2-5, with D perhaps matching TRBD1 or TRBD2 (6 bases each). Looked up from germline, CDR1 is SGHAT and CDR2 is FQDESV (reference sequence). Trimming left V 6 bases short and J 4 bases short, with 15 bases between. CDR3 size: 14 residues. The CDR3 loop is CASRGGRSLETQYF. The CDR3 nucleotides read TGTGCCAGCAGAGGGGGGAGGTCTCTAGAGACCCAGTACTTC. Filled out from reference TRBV11-1 and TRBJ2-5, the complete variable domain reads EAEVAQSPRYKITEKSQAVAFWCDPISGHATLYWYRQILGQGPELLVQFQDESVVDDSQLPKDRFSAERLKGVDSTLKIQPAELGDSAMYLCASRGGRSLETQYFGPGTRLLVL.

The V call is TRBV5-8, the J call TRBJ1-5; D might be TRBD1 (5 bases). The CDR3 covers 17 residues. Germline V gene lookup returns CDR1 SGHTS and CDR2 YDEGEE. The V end was cut by 2 bases, the J end by 4 bases, with 19 bases between. CDR3 in DNA: TGTGCCAGCAGCTTAGGGCGGCAGGGCGTGAGGAATCAGCCCCAGCATTTT. The encoded protein is CASSLGRQGVRNQPQHF.

This clone was seen more than once but under ten times. The V and J genes are TRBV5-1 and TRBJ2-1; 9 bases agree with TRBD1. V dropped 4 bases and J dropped 5; count of bases not matched to a gene: 7. Per the germline V gene, CDR1 is SGHRS and CDR2 is YFSETQ. The CDR3 length is 15 residues. The CDR3 bases are TGCGCCAGCAGCACATCGGGACAGGGCAACAATGAGCAGTTCTTC. Amino acid sequence: CASSTSGQGNNEQFF.